This T cell receptor (beta chain) came from a study of cytomegalovirus exposure and HLA in healthy donors. Findings of the study overall: Reports indicated that the classifier achieved high specificity and sensitivity in diagnosing cytomegalovirus status. A few chains tied to CMV proved CMV antigen-specific in vitro. Some public TCRs appeared in many individuals, while most sequences were rare. The study put 160 or so TCR beta chains on its list as cytomegalovirus-associated.

Of note for this clone: The antigen is unknown.

The germline V gene has CDR1 SGDLS and CDR2 YYNGEE. V lost 4 bases and J 5 bases, leaving 17 bases between the germline ends. The CDR3 totals 15 residues. Sequenced by immunoSEQ multiplex PCR; TCRdb stores in-frame clones only, minus some. Of about 76,000 clones listed, less than 95% are singletons. Input material: PBMCs. The receptor was isolated from a young woman in good health and CMV-seropositive. This chain joins TRBV9 and TRBJ2-3, with D possibly matching TRBD2 (6 bases). The CDR3 DNA reads TGTGCCAGCAGCCCCCACCGGGGGAGTGGAGATACGCAGTATTTT. This codes for CASSPHRGSGDTQYF.